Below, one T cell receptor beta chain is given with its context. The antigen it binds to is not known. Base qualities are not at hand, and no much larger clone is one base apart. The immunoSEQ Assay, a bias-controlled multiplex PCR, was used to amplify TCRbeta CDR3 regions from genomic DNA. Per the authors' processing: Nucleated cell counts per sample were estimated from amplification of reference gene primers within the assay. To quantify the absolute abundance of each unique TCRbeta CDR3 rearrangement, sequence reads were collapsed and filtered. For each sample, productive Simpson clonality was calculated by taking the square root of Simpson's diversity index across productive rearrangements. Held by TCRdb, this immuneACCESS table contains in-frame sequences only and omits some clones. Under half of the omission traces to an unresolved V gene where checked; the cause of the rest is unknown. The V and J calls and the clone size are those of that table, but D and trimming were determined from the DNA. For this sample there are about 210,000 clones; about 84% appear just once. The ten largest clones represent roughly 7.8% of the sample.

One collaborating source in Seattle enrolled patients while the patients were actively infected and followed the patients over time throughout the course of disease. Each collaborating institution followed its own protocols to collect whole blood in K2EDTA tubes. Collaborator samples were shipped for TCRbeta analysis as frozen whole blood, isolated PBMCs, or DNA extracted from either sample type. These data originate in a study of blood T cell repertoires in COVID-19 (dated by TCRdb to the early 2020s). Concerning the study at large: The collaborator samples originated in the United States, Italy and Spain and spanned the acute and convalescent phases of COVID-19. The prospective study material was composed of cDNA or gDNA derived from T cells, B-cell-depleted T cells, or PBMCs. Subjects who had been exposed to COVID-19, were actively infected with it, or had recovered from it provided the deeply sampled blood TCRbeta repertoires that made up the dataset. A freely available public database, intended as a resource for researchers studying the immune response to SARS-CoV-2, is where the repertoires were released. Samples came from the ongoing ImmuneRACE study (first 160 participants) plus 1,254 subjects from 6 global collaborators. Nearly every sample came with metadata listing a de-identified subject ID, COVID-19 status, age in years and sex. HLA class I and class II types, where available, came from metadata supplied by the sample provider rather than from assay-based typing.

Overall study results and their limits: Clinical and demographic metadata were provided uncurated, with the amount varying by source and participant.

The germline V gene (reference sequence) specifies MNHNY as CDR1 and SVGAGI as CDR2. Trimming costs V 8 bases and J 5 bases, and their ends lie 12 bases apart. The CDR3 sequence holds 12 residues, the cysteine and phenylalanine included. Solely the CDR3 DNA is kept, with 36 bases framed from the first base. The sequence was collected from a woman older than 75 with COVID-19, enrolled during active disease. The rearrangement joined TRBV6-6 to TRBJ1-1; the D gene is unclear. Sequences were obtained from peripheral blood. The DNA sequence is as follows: TGTGCCAGCTTGGAGGGTTGGACTGAAGCTTTCTTT. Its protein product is CASLEGWTEAFF.